The sequence of this T cell receptor (beta chain) was determined in a study of cytotoxic CD8 clonotypes in ibrutinib-treated CLL. Looking at the study overall: Each sample contained, on average, just over 250,000 productive templates and roughly 100,000 productive rearrangements.

The V gene's germline CDR1 is SGDLS and CDR2 YYNGEE. The CDR3 has 15 residues. Trimming cost V 6 bases and J 3 bases; bases outside gene matches: 8. T cells were sequenced at a targeted depth of 1 in 200,000 to 1 in 1 million. Sequenced by immunoSEQ multiplex PCR; TCRdb stores in-frame clones only, minus some. The table has around 300,000 clones, around four fifths seen once; the top ten hold 6.5% to 8%. This clonotype was sampled from a human donor with chronic lymphocytic leukemia. The rearrangement uses TRBV9 and TRBJ2-1, with 8 positions matching TRBD2. The input for sequencing was PBMCs, taken before ibrutinib treatment. As DNA, the CDR3 is TGTGCCAGCACACTTGGGACTAGAGGCTACAATGAGCAGTTCTTC. Its protein product is CASTLGTRGYNEQFF.